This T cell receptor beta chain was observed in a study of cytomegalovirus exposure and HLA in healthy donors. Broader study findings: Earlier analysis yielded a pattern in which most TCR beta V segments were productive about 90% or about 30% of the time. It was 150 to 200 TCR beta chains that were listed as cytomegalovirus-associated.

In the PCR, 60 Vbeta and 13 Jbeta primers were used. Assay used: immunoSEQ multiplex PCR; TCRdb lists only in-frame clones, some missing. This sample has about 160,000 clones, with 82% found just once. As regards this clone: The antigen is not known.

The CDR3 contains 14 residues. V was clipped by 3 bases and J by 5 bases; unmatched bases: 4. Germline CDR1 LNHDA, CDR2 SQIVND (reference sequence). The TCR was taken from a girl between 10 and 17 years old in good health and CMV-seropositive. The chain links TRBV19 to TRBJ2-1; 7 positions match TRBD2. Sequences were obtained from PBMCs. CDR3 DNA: TGTGCCAGTAGTATTGGGCTAGCGGACAATGAGCAGTTCTTC. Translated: CASSIGLADNEQFF.